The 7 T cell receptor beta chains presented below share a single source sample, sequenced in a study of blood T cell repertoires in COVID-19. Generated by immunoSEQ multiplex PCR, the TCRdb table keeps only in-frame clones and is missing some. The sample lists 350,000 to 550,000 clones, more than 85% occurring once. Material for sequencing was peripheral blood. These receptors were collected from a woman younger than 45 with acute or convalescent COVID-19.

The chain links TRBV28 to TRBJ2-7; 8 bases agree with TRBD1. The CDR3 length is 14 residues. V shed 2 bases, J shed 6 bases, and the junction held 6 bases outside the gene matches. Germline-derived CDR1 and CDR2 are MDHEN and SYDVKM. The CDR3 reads CASSLRGQVVEQYF. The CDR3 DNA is TGTGCCAGCAGTTTAAGGGGACAGGTCGTCGAGCAGTACTTC.

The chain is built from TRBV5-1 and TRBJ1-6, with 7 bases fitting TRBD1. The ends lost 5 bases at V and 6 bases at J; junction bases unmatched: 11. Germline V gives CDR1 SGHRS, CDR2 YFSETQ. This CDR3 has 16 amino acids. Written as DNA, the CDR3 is TGCGCCAGCAGGCCGACAGGGTTTGATGGTAATTCACCCCTCCACTTT. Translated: CASRPTGFDGNSPLHF.

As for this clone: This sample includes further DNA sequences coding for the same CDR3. The CDR3 DNA sequence: TGTGCCAGCGGAGGAGAGACCCAGTACTTC. Amino acids: CASGGETQYF. This sequence joins TRBV6-5 and TRBJ2-5; the D gene is possibly TRBD2 (5 bases). CDR1 and CDR2 from the germline V gene are MNHEY and SVGAGI. This CDR3 is built from 10 residues. V lost 8 bases, J lost 4 bases, and 5 bases lay in between.

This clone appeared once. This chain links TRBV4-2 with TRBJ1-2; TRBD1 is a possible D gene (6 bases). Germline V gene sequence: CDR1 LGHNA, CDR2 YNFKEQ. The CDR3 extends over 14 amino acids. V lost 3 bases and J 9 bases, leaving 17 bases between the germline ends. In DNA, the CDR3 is TGTGCCAGCAGCCAGTCCGGGACAACCGACCGCTACACCTTC. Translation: CASSQSGTTDRYTF.

The CDR3 is CATSDGQGSTTEAFF. CDR3 DNA: TGTGCCACCAGTGATGGACAGGGGTCAACCACTGAAGCTTTCTTT. The chain couples TRBV24-1 to TRBJ1-1; 9 bases fit TRBD1. The trim removed 3 bases at V and 4 bases at J, leaving 5 bases unmatched. This CDR3 contains 15 residues. The germline V gene encodes CDR1 KGHDR and CDR2 SFDVKD.

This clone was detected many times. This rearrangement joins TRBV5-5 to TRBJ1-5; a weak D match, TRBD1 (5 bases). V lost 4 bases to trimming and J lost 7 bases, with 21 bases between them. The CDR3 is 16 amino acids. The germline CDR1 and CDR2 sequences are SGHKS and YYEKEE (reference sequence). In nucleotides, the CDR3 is TGTGCCAGCAGCCCTAGGGTGAACATAGGGGAACAGCCCCAGCATTTT. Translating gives CASSPRVNIGEQPQHF.

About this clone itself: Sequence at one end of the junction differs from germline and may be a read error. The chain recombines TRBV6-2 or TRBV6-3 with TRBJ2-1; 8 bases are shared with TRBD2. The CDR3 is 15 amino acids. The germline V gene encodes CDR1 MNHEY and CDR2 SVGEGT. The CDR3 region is CASSPTGTSYTEQFF. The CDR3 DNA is TGTGCCAGCAGTCCCACCGGGACTAGTTACACTGAGCAGTTCTTC.